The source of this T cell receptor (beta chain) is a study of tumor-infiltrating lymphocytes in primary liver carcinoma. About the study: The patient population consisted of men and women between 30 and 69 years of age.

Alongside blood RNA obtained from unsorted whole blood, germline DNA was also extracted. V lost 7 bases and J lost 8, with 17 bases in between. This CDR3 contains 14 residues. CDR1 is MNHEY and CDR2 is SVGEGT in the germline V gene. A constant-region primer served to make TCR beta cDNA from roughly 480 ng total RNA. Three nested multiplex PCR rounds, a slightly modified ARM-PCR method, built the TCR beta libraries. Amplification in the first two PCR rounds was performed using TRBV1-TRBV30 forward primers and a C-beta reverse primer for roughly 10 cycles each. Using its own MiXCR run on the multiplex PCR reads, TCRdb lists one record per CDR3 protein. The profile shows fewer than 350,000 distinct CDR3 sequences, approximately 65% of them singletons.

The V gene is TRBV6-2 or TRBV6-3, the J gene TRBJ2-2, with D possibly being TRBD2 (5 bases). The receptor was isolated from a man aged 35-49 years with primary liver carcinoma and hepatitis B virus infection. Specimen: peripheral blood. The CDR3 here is CASNLAGQTGELFF. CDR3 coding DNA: TGTGCCAGCAACCTAGCCGGGCAGACTGGGGAGCTGTTTTTT.